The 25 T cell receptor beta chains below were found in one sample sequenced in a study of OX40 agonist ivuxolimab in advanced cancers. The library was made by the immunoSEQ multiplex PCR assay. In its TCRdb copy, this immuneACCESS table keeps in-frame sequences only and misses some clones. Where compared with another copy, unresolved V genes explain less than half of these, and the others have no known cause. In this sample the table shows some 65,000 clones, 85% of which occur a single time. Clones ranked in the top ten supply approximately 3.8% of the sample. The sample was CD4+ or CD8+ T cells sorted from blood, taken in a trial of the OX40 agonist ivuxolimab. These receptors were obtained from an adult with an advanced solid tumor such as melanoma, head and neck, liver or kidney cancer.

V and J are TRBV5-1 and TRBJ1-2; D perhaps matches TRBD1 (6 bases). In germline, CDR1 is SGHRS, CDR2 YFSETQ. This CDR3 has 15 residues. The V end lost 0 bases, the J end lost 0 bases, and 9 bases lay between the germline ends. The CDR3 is CASSLETGSNYGYTF. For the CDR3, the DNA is TGCGCCAGCAGCTTGGAAACAGGGTCTAACTATGGCTACACCTTC.

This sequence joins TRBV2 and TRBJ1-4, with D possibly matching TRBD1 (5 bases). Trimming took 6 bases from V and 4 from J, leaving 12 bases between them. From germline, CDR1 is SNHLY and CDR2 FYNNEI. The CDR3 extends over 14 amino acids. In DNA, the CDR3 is TGTGCCAGCAGGAACAGGTTTATTAATGAAAAACTGTTTTTT. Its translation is CASRNRFINEKLFF.

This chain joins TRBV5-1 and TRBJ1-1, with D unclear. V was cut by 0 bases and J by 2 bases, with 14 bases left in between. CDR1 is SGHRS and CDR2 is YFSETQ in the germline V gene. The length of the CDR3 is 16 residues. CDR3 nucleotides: TGCGCCAGCAGCTTGGGACCGGGGATGGGAAACACTGAAGCTTTCTTT. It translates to CASSLGPGMGNTEAFF.

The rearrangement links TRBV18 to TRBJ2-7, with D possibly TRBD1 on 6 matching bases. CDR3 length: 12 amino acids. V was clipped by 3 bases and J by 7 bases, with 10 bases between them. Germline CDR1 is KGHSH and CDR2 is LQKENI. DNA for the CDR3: TGTGCCAGCTCACCCTCAGGGGAGGAGCAGTACTTC. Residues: CASSPSGEEQYF.

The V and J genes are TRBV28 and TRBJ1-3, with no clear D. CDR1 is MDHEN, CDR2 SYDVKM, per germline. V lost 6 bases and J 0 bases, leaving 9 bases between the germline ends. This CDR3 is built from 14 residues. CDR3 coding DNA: TGTGCCAGCAGCCGGCTGAGCTCTGGAAACACCATATATTTT. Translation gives CASSRLSSGNTIYF. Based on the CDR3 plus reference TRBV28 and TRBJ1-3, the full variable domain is DVKVTQSSRYLVKRTGEKVFLECVQDMDHENMFWYRQDPGLGLRLIYFSYDVKMKEKGDIPEGYSVSREKKERFSLILESASTNQTSMYLCASSRLSSGNTIYFGEGSWLTVV.

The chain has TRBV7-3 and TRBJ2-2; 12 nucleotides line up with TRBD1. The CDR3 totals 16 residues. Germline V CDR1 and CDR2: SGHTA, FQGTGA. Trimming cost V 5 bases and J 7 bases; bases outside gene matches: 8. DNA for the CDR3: TGTGCCAGCAGCCGTACCGGGACAGGGGGCTTCGGGGAGCTGTTTTTT. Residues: CASSRTGTGGFGELFF.

CDR3 amino acids: CASSPPSHQLQETQYF. In DNA form, the CDR3 reads TGTGCCAGCTCACCACCCTCACACCAGTTACAAGAGACCCAGTACTTC. The chain is built from TRBV18 and TRBJ2-5; unclear D gene. Germline CDR1 KGHSH, CDR2 LQKENI. Trimming shortened V by 0 bases and J by 2 bases, and 13 bases separated the two germline ends. The CDR3 contains 16 residues. The full variable domain, rest sourced from reference TRBV18 and TRBJ2-5, is NAGVMQNPRHLVRRRGQEARLRCSPMKGHSHVYWYRQLPEEGLKFMVYLQKENIIDESGMPKERFSAEFPKEGPSILRIQQVVRGDSAAYFCASSPPSHQLQETQYFGPGTRLLVL.

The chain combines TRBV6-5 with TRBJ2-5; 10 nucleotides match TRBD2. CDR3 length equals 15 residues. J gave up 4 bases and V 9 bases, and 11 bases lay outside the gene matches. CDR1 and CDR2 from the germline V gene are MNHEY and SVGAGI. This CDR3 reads CASSPSGGFGETQYF. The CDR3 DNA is TGTGCCAGTAGCCCTAGCGGGGGATTTGGAGAGACCCAGTACTTC.

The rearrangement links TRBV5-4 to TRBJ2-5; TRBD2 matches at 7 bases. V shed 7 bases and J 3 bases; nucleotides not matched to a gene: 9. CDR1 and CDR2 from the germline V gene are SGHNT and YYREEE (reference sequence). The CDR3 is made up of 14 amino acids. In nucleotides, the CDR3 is TGTGCCAGCTCCACCGGGACTAAGGAAGAGACCCAGTACTTC. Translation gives CASSTGTKEETQYF.

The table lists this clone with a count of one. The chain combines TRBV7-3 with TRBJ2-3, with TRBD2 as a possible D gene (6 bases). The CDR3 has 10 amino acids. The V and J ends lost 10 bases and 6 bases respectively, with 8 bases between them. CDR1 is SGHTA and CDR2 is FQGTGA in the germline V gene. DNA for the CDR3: TGTGCCACCGGGAGTGATACGCAGTATTTT. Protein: CATGSDTQYF. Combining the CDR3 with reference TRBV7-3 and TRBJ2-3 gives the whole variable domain GAGVSQTPSNKVTEKGKYVELRCDPISGHTALYWYRQSLGQGPEFLIYFQGTGAADDSGLPNDRFFAVRPEGSVSTLKIQRTERGDSAVYLCATGSDTQYFGPGTRLTVL.

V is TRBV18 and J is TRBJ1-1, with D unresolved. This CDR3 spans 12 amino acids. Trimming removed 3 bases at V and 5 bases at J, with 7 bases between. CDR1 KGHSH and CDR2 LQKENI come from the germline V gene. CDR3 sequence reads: CASSPLRTEAFF. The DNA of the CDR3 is TGTGCCAGCTCACCCCTTAGGACTGAAGCTTTCTTT.

The CDR3 sequence is CASSKDRLGNTIYF. The CDR3 DNA reads TGTGCCAGCAGCAAGGACAGGCTCGGAAACACCATATATTTT. The chain is built from TRBV21-1 and TRBJ1-3; the table gives TRBD1 as D, unverified against the DNA. TRBV21-1 constitutes a pseudogene. The CDR3 sequence is 14 residues long.

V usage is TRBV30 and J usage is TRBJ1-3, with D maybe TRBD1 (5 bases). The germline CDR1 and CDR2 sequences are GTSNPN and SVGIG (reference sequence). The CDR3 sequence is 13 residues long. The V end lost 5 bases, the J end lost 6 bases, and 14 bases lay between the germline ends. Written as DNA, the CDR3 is TGTGCCTGGGCCAGGGAGGGGAAAAACACCATATATTTT. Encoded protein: CAWAREGKNTIYF.

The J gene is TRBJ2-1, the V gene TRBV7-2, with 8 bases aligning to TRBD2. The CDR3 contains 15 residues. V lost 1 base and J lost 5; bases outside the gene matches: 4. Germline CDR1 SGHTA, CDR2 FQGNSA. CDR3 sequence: CASSLDGRAHNEQFF. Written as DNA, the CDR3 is TGTGCCAGCAGCTTAGACGGGAGGGCCCACAATGAGCAGTTCTTC.

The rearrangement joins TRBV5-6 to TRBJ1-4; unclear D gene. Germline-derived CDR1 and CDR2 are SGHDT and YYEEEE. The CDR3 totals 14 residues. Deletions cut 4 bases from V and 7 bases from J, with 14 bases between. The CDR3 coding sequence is TGTGCCAGCAGCCTCAGGCGCACCGGTGAAAAACTGTTTTTT. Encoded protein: CASSLRRTGEKLFF.

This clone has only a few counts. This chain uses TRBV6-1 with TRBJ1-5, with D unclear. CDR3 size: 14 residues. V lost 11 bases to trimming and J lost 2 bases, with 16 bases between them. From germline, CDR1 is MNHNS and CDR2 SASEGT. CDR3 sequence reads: CALQRGVGNQPQHF. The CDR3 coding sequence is TGTGCCTTACAACGCGGGGTAGGCAATCAGCCCCAGCATTTT.

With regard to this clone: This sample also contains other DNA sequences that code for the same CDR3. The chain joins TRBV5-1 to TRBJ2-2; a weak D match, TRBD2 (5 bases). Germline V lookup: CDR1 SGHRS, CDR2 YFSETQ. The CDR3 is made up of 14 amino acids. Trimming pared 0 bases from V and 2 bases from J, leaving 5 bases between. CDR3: CASSLAGNTGELFF. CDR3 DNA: TGCGCCAGCAGCTTGGCGGGAAACACCGGGGAGCTGTTTTTT. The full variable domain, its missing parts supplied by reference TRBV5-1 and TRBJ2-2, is KAGVTQTPRYLIKTRGQQVTLSCSPISGHRSVSWYQQTPGQGLQFLFEYFSETQRNKGNFPGRFSGRQFSNSRSEMNVSTLELGDSALYLCASSLAGNTGELFFGEGSRLTVL.

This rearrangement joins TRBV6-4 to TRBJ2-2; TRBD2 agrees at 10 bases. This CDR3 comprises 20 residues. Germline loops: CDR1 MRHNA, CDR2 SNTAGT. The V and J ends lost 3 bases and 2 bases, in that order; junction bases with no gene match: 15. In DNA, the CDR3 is TGTGCCAGCAGTGAAAGCCCCCCCCTAGCGGGGGCTATTAACACCGGGGAGCTGTTTTTT. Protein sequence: CASSESPPLAGAINTGELFF.

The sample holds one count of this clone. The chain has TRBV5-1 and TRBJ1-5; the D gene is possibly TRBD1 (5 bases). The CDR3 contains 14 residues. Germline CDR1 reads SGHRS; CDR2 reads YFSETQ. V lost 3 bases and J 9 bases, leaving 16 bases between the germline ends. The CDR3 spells CASSSGPHFGPQHF. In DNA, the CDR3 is TGCGCCAGCAGCTCGGGACCGCACTTTGGGCCCCAGCATTTT.

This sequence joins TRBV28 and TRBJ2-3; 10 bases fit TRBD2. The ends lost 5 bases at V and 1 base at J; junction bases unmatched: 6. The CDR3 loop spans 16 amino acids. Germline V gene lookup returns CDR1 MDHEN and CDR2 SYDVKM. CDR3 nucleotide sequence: TGTGCCAGCAGTATCACCGGGACTAGCGGCACAGATACGCAGTATTTT. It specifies CASSITGTSGTDTQYF.

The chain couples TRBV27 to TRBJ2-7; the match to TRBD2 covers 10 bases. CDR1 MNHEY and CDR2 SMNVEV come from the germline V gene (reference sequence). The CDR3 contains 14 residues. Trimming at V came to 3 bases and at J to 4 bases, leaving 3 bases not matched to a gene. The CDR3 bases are TGTGCCAGCAGTTTGGCTAGCGGGAGTTACGAGCAGTACTTC. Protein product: CASSLASGSYEQYF.

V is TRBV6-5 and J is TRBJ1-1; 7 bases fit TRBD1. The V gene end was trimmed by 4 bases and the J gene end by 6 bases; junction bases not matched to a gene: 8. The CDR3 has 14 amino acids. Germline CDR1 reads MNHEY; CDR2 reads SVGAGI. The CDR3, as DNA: TGTGCCAGCAGTTTTGACAGGGCAAGCGCTGAAGCTTTCTTT. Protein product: CASSFDRASAEAFF.

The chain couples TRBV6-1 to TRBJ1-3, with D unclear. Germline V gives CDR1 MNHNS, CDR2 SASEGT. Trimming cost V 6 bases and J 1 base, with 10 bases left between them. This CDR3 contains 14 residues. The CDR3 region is CASRVQSSGNTIYF. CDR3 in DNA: TGTGCCAGCAGGGTACAGAGTTCTGGAAACACCATATATTTT.

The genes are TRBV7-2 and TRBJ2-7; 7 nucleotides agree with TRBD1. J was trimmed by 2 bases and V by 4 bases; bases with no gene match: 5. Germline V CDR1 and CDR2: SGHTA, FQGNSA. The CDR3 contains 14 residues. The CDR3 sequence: CASSYRQGPYEQYF. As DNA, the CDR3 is TGTGCCAGCAGCTACCGACAGGGACCCTACGAGCAGTACTTC.

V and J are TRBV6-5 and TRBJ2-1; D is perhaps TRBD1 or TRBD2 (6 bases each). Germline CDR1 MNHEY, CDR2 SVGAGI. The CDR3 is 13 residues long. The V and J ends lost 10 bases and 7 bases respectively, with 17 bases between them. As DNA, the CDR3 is TGTGCCACTCAAACGAGGGGGGAAAATGAGCAGTTCTTC. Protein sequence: CATQTRGENEQFF.